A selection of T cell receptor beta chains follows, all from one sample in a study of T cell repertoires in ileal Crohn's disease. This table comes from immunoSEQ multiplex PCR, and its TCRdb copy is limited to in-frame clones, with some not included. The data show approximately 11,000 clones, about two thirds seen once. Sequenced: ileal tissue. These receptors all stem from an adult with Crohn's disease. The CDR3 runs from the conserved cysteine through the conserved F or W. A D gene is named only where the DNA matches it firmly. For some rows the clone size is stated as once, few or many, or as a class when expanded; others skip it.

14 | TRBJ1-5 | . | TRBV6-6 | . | TGTGCCAGCAGTCGGGCGGGGGCAGGTCAGCCCCAGCATTTT | CASSRAGAGQPQHF
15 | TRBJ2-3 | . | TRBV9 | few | TGTGCCAGCAGCGTAATAGCCGGGAGAGTAGATACGCAGTATTTT | CASSVIAGRVDTQYF
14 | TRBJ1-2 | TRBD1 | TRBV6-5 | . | TGTGCCAGCAGCCCACTCCTCAGGGGGCAAGGCTACACCTTC | CASSPLLRGQGYTF
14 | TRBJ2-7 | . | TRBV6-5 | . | TGTGCCAGCAGTTATACGGACAGAAGCTACGAGCAGTACTTC | CASSYTDRSYEQYF
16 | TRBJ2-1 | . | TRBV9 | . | TGTGCCAGCAGCCACACGACGGGTTCTCTCTACAATGAGCAGTTCTTC | CASSHTTGSLYNEQFF
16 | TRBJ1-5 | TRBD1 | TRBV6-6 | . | TGTGCCAGCAGTTCGGGTTTGGGACAGGGGCTTCAGCCCCAGCATTTT | CASSSGLGQGLQPQHF
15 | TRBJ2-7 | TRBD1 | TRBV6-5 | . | TGTGCCAGCAGTTCGACAGGGTACCTTGTCGACGAGCAGTACTTC | CASSSTGYLVDEQYF
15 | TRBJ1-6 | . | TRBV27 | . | TGTGCCAGCAGTTCGACGACCCCGGCGGGGTCACCCCTCCACTTT | CASSSTTPAGSPLHF
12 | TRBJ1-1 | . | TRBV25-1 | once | TGTGCCAGCCTCCCAGCAGGGACTGAAGCTTTCTTT | CASLPAGTEAFF
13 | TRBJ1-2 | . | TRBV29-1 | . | TGCAGCGTTGAAACAAGGGGGGGTTATGGCTACACCTTC | CSVETRGGYGYTF
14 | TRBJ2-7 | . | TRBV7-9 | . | TGTGCCAGCAGCTCGGACGGGAGCTCCTACGAGCAGTACTTC | CASSSDGSSYEQYF
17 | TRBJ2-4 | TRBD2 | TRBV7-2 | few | TGTGCCAGCAGCTTAGTTTCTAGCGGGATAGCCAAAAACATTCAGTACTTC | CASSLVSSGIAKNIQYF
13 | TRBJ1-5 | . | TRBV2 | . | TGTGCCAGCCGAGGAGAGGGCAATCAGCCCCAGCATTTT | CASRGEGNQPQHF
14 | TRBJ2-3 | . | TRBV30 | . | TGTGCCTGGAGTACTAAGGGAGGTGGAGATACGCAGTATTTT | CAWSTKGGGDTQYF
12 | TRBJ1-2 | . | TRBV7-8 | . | TGTGCCAGCAGCTTAGCTCAGGGCGGCTACACCTTC | CASSLAQGGYTF
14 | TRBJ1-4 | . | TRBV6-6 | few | TGTGCCAGCAGTTACGGGAGGGAGAAGGAAAAACTGTTTTTT | CASSYGREKEKLFF
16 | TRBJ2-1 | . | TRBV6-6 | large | TGTGCCAGCAGTTCACGTAGCGGACGTTCCTACAATGAGCAGTTCTTC | CASSSRSGRSYNEQFF